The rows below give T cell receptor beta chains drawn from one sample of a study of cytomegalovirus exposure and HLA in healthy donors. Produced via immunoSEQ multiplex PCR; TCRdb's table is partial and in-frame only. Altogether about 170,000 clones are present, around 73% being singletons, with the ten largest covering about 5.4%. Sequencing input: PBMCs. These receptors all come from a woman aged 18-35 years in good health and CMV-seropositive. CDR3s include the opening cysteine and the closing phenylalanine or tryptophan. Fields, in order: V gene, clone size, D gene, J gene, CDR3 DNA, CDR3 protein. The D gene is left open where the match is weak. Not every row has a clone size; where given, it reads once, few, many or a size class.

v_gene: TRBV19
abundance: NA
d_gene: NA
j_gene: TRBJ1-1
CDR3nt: TGTGCCAGTAGTATAGTCAGGGGTGACACTGAAGCTTTCTTT
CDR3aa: CASSIVRGDTEAFF

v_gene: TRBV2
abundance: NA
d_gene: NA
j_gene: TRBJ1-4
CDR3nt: TGTGCCAGCACCCTGATTGGCCCTAATGAAAAACTGTTTTTT
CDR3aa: CASTLIGPNEKLFF

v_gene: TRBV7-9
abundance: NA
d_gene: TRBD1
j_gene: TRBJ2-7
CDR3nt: TGTTCCAGCAGCGGACAGGGTGGTTACGAGCAGTACTTC
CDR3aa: CSSSGQGGYEQYF

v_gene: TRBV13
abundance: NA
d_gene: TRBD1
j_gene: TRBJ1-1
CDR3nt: TGTGCCAGCAGCCTCGAGGGGGCGGCTGAAGCTTTCTTT
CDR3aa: CASSLEGAAEAFF

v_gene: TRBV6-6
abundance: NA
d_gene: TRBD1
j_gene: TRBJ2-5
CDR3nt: TGTGCCAGCAGTTACTCGGGACAGGGTACAGAGACCCAGTACTTC
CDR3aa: CASSYSGQGTETQYF

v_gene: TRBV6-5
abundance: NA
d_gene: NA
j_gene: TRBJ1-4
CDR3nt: TGTGCCAGCAGTAGGATCGAGGCGAATGAAAAACTGTTTTTT
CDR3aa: CASSRIEANEKLFF

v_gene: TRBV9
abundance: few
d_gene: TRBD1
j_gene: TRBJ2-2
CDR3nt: TGTGCCAGCAGCGTAGACAGGGGGTACACCGGGGAGCTGTTTTTT
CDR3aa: CASSVDRGYTGELFF

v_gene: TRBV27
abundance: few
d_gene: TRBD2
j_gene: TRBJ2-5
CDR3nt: TGTGCCAGCAGTCCCCTTCGATCGGGGGGGCCATGGGAGACCCAGTACTTC
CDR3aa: CASSPLRSGGPWETQYF

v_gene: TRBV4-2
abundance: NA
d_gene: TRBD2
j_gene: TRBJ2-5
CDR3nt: TGTGCCAGCAGCCAAGAAGCTAGCGGGGGGGCCGAGACCCAGTACTTC
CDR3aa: CASSQEASGGAETQYF

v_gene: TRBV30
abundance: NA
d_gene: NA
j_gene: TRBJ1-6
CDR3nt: TGTGCCTGGAGACAGGGAGATAATTCACCCCTCCACTTT
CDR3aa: CAWRQGDNSPLHF

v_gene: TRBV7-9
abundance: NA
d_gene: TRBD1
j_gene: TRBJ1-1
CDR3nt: TGTGCCAGCAGCTACAGACAGGGGGCGTCCGGTGAAGCTTTCTTT
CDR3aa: CASSYRQGASGEAFF

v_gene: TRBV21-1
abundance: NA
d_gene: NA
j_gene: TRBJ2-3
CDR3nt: TGTGCCAGCAGGACAGGGTCGGATACGCAGTATTTT
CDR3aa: CASRTGSDTQYF

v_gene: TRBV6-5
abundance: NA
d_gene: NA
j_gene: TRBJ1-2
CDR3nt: TGTGCCAGCAGTTACTCTACCGACAACAGAAGTGGCTACACCTTC
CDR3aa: CASSYSTDNRSGYTF

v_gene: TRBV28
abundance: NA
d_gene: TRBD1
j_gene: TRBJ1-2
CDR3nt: TGTGCCAGCAGTTTCCAGGGGGCGGGTGGCTACACCTTC
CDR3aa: CASSFQGAGGYTF

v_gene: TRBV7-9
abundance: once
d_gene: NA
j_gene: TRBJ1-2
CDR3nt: TGTGCCAGCAGCTTAGGGCAGACTTATGGCTACACCTTC
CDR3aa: CASSLGQTYGYTF

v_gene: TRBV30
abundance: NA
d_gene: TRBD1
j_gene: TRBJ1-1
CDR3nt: TGTGCCTGGAGTGTGGACAGGGGGACTGAAGCTTTCTTT
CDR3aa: CAWSVDRGTEAFF

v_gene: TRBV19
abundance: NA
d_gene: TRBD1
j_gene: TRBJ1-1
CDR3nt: TGTGCCAGTAGTTTCCGACAGGGGGCAGAAGCTTTCTTT
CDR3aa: CASSFRQGAEAFF

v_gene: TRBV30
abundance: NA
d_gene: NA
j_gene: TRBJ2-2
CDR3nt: TGTGCCTGGAGTGTCTCGAGCTACGGGGAGCTGTTTTTT
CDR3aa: CAWSVSSYGELFF

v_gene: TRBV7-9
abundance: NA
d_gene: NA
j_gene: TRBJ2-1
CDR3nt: TGTGCCAGCAGCTTACCAAATGAGCAGTTCTTC
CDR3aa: CASSLPNEQFF

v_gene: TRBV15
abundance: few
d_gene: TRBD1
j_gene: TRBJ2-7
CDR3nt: TGTGCCACCAGTAAGGGGACAGGGGTGTATGAGCAGTACTTC
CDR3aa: CATSKGTGVYEQYF

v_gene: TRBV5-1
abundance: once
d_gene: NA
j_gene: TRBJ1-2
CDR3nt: TGCGCCAGCAGCTACGGGTCGTCGGACTATGGCTACACCTTC
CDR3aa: CASSYGSSDYGYTF

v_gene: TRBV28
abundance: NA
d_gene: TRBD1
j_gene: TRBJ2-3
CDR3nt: TGTGCCAGTTCTACAGGGGTAGTAACAGATACGCAGTATTTT
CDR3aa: CASSTGVVTDTQYF